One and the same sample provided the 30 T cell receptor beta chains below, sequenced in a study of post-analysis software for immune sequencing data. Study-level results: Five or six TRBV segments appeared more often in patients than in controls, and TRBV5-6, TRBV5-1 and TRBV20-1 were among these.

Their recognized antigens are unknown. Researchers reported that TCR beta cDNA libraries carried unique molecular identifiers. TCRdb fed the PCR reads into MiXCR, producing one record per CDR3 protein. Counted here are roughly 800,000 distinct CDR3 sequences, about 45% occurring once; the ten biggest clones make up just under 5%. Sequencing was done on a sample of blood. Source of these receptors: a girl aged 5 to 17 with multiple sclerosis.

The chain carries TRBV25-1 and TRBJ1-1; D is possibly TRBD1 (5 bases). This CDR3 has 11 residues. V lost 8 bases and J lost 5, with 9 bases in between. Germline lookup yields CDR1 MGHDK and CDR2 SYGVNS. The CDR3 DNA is TGTGCCAGCCTTGGGGGGACTGAAGCTTTCTTT. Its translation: CASLGGTEAFF.

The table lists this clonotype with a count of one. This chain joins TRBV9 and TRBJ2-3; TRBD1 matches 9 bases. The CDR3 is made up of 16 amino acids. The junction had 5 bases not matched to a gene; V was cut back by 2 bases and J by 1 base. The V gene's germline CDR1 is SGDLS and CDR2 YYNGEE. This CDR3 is CASSVWDRVGTDTQYF. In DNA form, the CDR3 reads TGTGCCAGCAGCGTCTGGGACAGGGTAGGCACAGATACGCAGTATTTT. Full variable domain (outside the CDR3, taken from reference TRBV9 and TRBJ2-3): DSGVTQTPKHLITATGQRVTLRCSPRSGDLSVYWYQQSLDQGLQFLIQYYNGEERAKGNILERFSAQQFPDLHSELNLSSLELGDSALYFCASSVWDRVGTDTQYFGPGTRLTVL.

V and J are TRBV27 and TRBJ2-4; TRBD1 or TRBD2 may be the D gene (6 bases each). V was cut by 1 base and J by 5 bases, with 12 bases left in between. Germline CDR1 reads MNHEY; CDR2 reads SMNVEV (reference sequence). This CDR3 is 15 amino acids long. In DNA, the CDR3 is TGTGCCAGCAGTTTATTCGCCGGGGGCCAAAACATTCAGTACTTC. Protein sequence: CASSLFAGGQNIQYF.

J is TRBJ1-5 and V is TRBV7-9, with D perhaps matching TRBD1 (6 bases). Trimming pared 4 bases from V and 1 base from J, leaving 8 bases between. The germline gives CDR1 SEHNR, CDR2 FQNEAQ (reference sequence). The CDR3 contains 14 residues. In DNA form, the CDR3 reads TGTGCCAGCAGCTCGGACAGAAGCAATCAGCCCCAGCATTTT. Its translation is CASSSDRSNQPQHF.

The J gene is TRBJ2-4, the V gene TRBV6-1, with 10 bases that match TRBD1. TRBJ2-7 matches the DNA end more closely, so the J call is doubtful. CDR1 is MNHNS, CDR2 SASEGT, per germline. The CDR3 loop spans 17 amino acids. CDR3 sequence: CASSEALVGQGNYEQYF. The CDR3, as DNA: TGTGCCAGCAGTGAAGCGCTCGTGGGACAGGGGAACTACGAGCAGTACTTC.

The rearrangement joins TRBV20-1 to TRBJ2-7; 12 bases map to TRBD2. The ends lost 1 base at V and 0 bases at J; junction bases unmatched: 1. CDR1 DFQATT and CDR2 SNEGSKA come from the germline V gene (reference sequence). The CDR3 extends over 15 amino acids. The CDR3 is CSARASGRVSYEQYF. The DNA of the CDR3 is TGCAGTGCTAGAGCTAGCGGGAGGGTCTCCTACGAGCAGTACTTC.

CDR3 nucleotide sequence: TGCAGCGTTGTCGAGGGCGGGTACGAGCAGTACTTC. This codes for CSVVEGGYEQYF. V is TRBV29-1 and J is TRBJ2-7; TRBD2 is a possible D gene (5 bases). The CDR3 runs to 12 residues. Per germline, CDR1 SQVTM and CDR2 ANQGSEA. V lost 4 bases and J lost 4, with 11 bases in between.

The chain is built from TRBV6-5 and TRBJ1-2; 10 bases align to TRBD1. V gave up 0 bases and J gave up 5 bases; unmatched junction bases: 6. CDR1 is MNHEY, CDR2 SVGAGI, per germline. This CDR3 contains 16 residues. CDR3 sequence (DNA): TGTGCCAGCAGTTACTCCGGGACAGGGGACAGATATGGCTACACCTTC. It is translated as CASSYSGTGDRYGYTF.

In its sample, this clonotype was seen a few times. CDR3 coding DNA: TGCAGTGCCTACAATCAGGAGTACTATGGCTACACCTTC. Protein: CSAYNQEYYGYTF. The chain carries TRBV20-1 and TRBJ1-2; D not certain. CDR3 length: 13 residues. Germline CDR1 is DFQATT and CDR2 is SNEGSKA (reference sequence). Deletions cut 6 bases from V and 3 bases from J, with 14 bases between.

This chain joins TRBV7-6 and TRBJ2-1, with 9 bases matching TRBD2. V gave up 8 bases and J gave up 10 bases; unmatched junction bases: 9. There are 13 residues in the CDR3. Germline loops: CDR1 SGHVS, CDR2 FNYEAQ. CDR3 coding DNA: TGTGCCAGCGGTGCGGGAGGGAGGGGGGAGCAGTTCTTC. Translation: CASGAGGRGEQFF.

The CDR3 DNA sequence: TGCAGTGCTAAAGCTAGCACAGATACGCAGTATTTT. Encoded protein: CSAKASTDTQYF. The chain joins TRBV20-1 to TRBJ2-3; the D is unclear. This CDR3 comprises 12 residues. Germline CDR1 and CDR2: DFQATT and SNEGSKA (reference sequence). V gave up 4 bases and J gave up 0 bases, with 5 bases separating them.

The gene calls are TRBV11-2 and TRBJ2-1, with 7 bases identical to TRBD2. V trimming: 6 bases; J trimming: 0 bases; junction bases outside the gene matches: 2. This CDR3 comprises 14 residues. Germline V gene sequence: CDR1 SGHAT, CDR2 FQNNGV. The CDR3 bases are TGTGCCAGCAGGAGCGGGAACTCCTACAATGAGCAGTTCTTC. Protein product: CASRSGNSYNEQFF.

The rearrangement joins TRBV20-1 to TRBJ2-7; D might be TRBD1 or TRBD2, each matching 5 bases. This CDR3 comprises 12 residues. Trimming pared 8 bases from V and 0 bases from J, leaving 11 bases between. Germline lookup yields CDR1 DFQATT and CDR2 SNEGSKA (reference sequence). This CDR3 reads CSTWDHSYEQYF. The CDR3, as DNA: TGCAGTACCTGGGACCACTCCTACGAGCAGTACTTC.

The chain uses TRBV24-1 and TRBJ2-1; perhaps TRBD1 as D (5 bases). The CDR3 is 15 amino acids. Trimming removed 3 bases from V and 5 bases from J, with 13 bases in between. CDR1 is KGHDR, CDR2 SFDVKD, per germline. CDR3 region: CATSDDQGIHNEQFF. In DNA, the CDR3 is TGTGCCACCAGTGATGATCAGGGAATTCACAATGAGCAGTTCTTC.

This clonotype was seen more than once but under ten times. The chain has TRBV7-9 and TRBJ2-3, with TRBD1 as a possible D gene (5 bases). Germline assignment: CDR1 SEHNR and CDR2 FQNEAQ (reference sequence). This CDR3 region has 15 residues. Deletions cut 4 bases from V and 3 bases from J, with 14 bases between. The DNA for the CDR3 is TGTGCCAGCAGCTCTACCGGACAAGGGACAGATACGCAGTATTTT. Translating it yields CASSSTGQGTDTQYF.

CDR3 coding DNA: TGTGCCAGCAGTACCCGGGACAGGGGGTTAAACATTCAGTACTTC. Protein: CASSTRDRGLNIQYF. The genes are TRBV2 and TRBJ2-5, with 11 bases lining up with TRBD1. The DNA end favors TRBJ2-4, so the J call may be wrong. The CDR3 covers 15 residues. The germline V gene encodes CDR1 SNHLY and CDR2 FYNNEI.

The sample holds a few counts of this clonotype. The DNA of the CDR3 is TGCGCCAGCAGCCAAGTCAGTACAGGGGGCTATGGCTACACCTTC. It translates to CASSQVSTGGYGYTF. V is TRBV4-3 and J is TRBJ1-2, with 8 bases identical to TRBD1. Germline loops: CDR1 LGHNA, CDR2 YSLEER. The CDR3 runs to 15 residues. V shed 1 base, J shed 4 bases, and the junction held 5 bases outside the gene matches.

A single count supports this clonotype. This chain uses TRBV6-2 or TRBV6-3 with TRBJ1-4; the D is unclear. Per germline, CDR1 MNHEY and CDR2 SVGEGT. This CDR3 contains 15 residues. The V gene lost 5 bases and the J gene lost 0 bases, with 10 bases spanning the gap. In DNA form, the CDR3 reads TGTGCCAGCAGTGTACCAGGACCAACTAATGAAAAACTGTTTTTT. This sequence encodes CASSVPGPTNEKLFF.

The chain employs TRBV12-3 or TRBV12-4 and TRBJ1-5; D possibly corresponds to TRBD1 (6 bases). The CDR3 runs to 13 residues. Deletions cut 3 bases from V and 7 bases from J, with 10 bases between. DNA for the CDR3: TGTGCCAGCAGTTTCACAGGGCAACAGCCCCAGCATTTT. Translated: CASSFTGQQPQHF.

The CDR3 DNA reads as TGTGCCAGCACCACCGGGACTAGCGGGAGCTTTGAGACCCAGTACTTC. Its translation is CASTTGTSGSFETQYF. The rearrangement joins TRBV28 to TRBJ2-5; 14 nucleotides align to TRBD2. CDR3 length: 16 residues. V trimming: 7 bases; J trimming: 5 bases; junction bases outside the gene matches: 9. In germline, CDR1 is MDHEN, CDR2 SYDVKM.

This chain's CDR3 is CASGLDTVAGWGYTF. The CDR3 bases are TGTGCTAGTGGTTTGGATACAGTGGCAGGTTGGGGCTACACCTTC. The genes are TRBV12-5 and TRBJ1-2; D remains ambiguous. Trimming removed 1 base from V and 8 bases from J, with 17 bases in between. This CDR3 has 15 residues. Germline CDR1 reads LGHNT; CDR2 reads FRNRAP.

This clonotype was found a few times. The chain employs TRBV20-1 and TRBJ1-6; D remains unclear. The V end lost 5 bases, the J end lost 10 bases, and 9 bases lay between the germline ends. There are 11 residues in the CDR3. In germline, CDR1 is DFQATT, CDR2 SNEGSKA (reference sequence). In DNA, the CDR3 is TGCAGTGCTTCGGACGGATCACCCCTCCACTTT. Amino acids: CSASDGSPLHF.

CDR3 sequence: CASSPTLGEGYTF. CDR3 nucleotides: TGTGCCAGCAGCCCCACATTGGGGGAGGGCTACACCTTC. V gene TRBV27 combines with J gene TRBJ1-2; D is perhaps TRBD1 (5 bases). This CDR3 contains 13 residues. V was clipped by 6 bases and J by 8 bases, with 16 bases between them. The germline V gene encodes CDR1 MNHEY and CDR2 SMNVEV (reference sequence).

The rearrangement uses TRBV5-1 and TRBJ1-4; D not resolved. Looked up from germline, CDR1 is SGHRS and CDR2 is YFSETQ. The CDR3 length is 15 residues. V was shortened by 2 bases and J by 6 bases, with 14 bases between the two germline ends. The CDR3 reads CASSLFQDPDEKLFF. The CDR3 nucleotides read TGCGCCAGCAGCTTATTTCAGGACCCCGATGAAAAACTGTTTTTT.

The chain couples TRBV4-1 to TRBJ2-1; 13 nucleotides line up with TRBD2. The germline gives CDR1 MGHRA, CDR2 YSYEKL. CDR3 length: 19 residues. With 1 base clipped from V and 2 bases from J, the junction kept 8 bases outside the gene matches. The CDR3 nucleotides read TGCGCCAGCAGCCAAGGACTAGCGGGAGGTAGGCGGCCCTACAATGAGCAGTTCTTC. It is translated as CASSQGLAGGRRPYNEQFF.

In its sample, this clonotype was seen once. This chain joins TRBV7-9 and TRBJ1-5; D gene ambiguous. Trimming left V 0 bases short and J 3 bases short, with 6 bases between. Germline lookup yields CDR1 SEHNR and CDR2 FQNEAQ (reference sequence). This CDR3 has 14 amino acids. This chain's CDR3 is CASSLAATNQPQHF. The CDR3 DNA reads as TGTGCCAGCAGCTTAGCTGCAACCAATCAGCCCCAGCATTTT.

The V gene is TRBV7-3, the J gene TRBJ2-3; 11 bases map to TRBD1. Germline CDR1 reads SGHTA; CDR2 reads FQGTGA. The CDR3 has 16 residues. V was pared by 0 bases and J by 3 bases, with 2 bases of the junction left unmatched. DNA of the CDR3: TGTGCCAGCAGCTTAACTAGGGACAGGGGGACAGATACGCAGTATTTT. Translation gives CASSLTRDRGTDTQYF.

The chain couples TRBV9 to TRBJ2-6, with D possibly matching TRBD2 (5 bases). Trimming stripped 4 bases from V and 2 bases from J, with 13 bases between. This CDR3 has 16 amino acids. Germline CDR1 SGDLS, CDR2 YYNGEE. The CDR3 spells CASSPRRGTGANVLTF. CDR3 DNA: TGTGCCAGCAGCCCCCGGCGAGGGACTGGGGCCAACGTCCTGACTTTC.

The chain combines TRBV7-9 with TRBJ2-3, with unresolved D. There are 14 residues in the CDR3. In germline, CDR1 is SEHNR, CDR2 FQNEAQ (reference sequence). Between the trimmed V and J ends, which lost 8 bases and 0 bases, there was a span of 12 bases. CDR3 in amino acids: CASGELASTDTQYF. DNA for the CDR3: TGTGCCAGCGGGGAACTGGCTAGCACAGATACGCAGTATTTT.

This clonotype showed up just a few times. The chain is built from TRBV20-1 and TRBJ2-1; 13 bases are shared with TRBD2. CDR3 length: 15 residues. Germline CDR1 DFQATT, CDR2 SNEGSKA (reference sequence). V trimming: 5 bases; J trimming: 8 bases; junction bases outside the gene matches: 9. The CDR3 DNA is TGCAGTGCTCGTGGACTAGCGGGAGAGGATTATGAGCAGTTCTTC. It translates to CSARGLAGEDYEQFF.